These 18 T cell receptor beta chains originate from one sample sequenced in a study of CD8 T cells in Susac syndrome (dated by TCRdb to the late 2010s). The receptor library was made with the immunoSEQ multiplex PCR assay. RNA was extracted using the RNeasy kit, and about 0.45 to 1 ug of the RNA was reverse transcribed with random hexamers. TCRdb trimmed public reads at Q25 via fastp, called clones via MiXCR and kept in-frame beta chains. A single entry per CDR3 protein holds the most common genes and DNA from its merged rows. The sample table records roughly 25,000 distinct CDR3 sequences; roughly 95% of these occur just once. Roughly 0.62% of the sample comes from the top ten. Material: CD8+ T cells from PBMCs. These receptors were collected from a human donor with Susac syndrome.

This clonotype showed up just a few times. This chain links TRBV13 with TRBJ2-7; D is undetermined. The CDR3 sequence is 12 residues long. Looked up from germline, CDR1 is PRHDT and CDR2 is FYEKMQ (reference sequence). V lost 5 bases and J 2 bases, leaving 7 bases between the germline ends. The CDR3 region has the DNA TGTGCCAGCAGCGGCGCTACCTACGAGCAGTACTTC. Encoded protein: CASSGATYEQYF.

The J gene is TRBJ2-7, the V gene TRBV7-9; 10 bases fit TRBD1. The CDR3 has 15 residues. Losses at the gene ends were 6 bases for V and 4 bases for J; bases not matched to a gene: 9. Germline V lookup: CDR1 SEHNR, CDR2 FQNEAQ (reference sequence). The CDR3 sequence is CASRPPRDRGYEQYF. Written as DNA, the CDR3 is TGTGCCAGCAGGCCCCCCAGGGACAGGGGATACGAGCAGTACTTC. The full variable domain, rest sourced from reference TRBV7-9 and TRBJ2-7, is DTGVSQNPRHKITKRGQNVTFRCDPISEHNRLYWYRQTLGQGPEFLTYFQNEAQLEKSRLLSDRFSAERPKGSFSTLEIQRTEQGDSAMYLCASRPPRDRGYEQYFGPGTRLTVT.

V usage is TRBV29-1 and J usage is TRBJ1-2; the D gene is possibly TRBD1 (6 bases). The germline gives CDR1 SQVTM, CDR2 ANQGSEA. The CDR3 covers 18 residues. Trimming shortened V by 5 bases and J by 6 bases, and 31 bases separated the two germline ends. The CDR3 is CSVIPLPRRDKVLHGYTF. CDR3 nucleotides: TGCAGCGTTATTCCGTTGCCCCGCCGGGACAAAGTCTTGCATGGCTACACCTTC.

This chain links TRBV15 with TRBJ2-3; tentatively, D is TRBD1 (6 bases). The CDR3 loop spans 20 amino acids. The germline gives CDR1 LNHNV, CDR2 YYDKDF (reference sequence). Trimming cost V 0 bases and J 3 bases, with 25 bases left between them. CDR3 DNA: TGTGCCACCAGCAGAGATCGGGGTATACTACAGGGAGAGATTACAGATACGCAGTATTTT. Protein: CATSRDRGILQGEITDTQYF.

The V call is TRBV19, the J call TRBJ2-7; D might be TRBD1 (7 bases). V dropped 3 bases and J dropped 3 bases, with 12 bases sitting between them. Germline V CDR1 and CDR2: LNHDA, SQIVND (reference sequence). The CDR3 runs to 14 residues. This CDR3 reads CASSISGGLYEQYF. The DNA of the CDR3 is TGTGCCAGTAGTATTTCAGGGGGACTCTACGAGCAGTACTTC.

This chain uses TRBV28 with TRBJ2-4, with 8 bases lining up with TRBD1. CDR3 length equals 17 residues. CDR1 and CDR2 (germline): MDHEN, SYDVKM. J gave up 3 bases and V 4 bases, and 11 bases lay outside the gene matches. CDR3 protein: CASSSRFEDRVKNIQYF. For the CDR3, the DNA is TGTGCCAGCAGTTCCCGCTTCGAGGACAGGGTCAAAAACATTCAGTACTTC.

The rearrangement uses TRBV4-3 and TRBJ2-5; no clear D gene. This CDR3 contains 14 residues. Germline V gene data show CDR1 as LGHNA and CDR2 as YSLEER. With 0 bases removed from V and 1 base from J, the gap between germline ends came to 6 bases. CDR3 sequence (DNA): TGCGCCAGCAGCCAAGAGTTAACCCAAGAGACCCAGTACTTC. Translating gives CASSQELTQETQYF.

This chain links TRBV2 with TRBJ2-7, with TRBD2 matching 7 bases. The germline V gene encodes CDR1 SNHLY and CDR2 FYNNEI. This CDR3 is 15 amino acids long. V gave up 6 bases and J gave up 7 bases; unmatched junction bases: 15. CDR3 DNA sequence: TGTGCCAGCAGCAGGCGGCGGCTGGAAGCGGGGGAGCAGTACTTC. This translates into CASSRRRLEAGEQYF.

The V gene is TRBV5-6, the J gene TRBJ2-2; 11 nucleotides match TRBD2. J gave up 1 base and V 4 bases, and 3 bases lay outside the gene matches. The V gene's germline CDR1 is SGHDT and CDR2 YYEEEE. This CDR3 spans 16 amino acids. Here the CDR3 DNA reads TGTGCCAGCAGCCCCGGACTAGCGGGGAACACCGGGGAGCTGTTTTTT. This codes for CASSPGLAGNTGELFF.

This chain connects TRBV28 to TRBJ1-4; 8 positions match TRBD1. Germline CDR1 reads MDHEN; CDR2 reads SYDVKM. The ends lost 5 bases at V and 8 bases at J; junction bases unmatched: 10. This CDR3 is built from 15 residues. For the CDR3, the DNA is TGTGCCAGCAGTCCGACCGGACAGGGTGGAGAAAAACTGTTTTTT. This translates into CASSPTGQGGEKLFF.

The chain joins TRBV6-5 to TRBJ1-4; D call uncertain. This CDR3 has 14 amino acids. Germline-derived CDR1 and CDR2 are MNHEY and SVGAGI. The V and J ends lost 5 bases and 0 bases respectively, with 7 bases between them. The CDR3 reads CASSVSATNEKLFF. CDR3 DNA sequence: TGTGCCAGCAGTGTGTCTGCAACTAATGAAAAACTGTTTTTT.

The V call is TRBV7-6, the J call TRBJ2-3, with 12 bases fitting TRBD2. The CDR3 is made up of 17 amino acids. CDR1 SGHVS and CDR2 FNYEAQ come from the germline V gene. J lost 0 bases, V lost 4 bases, and 5 bases had no gene match. The CDR3 DNA reads TGTGCCAGCAGCTCCGGACTAGCGGGGACTAGCACAGATACGCAGTATTTT. Protein sequence: CASSSGLAGTSTDTQYF.

The genes are TRBV27 and TRBJ1-4; no clear D. CDR3 length: 15 amino acids. Germline loops: CDR1 MNHEY, CDR2 SMNVEV (reference sequence). The V end lost 7 bases, the J end lost 4 bases, and 16 bases lay between the germline ends. CDR3 nucleotides: TGTGCCAGCACTAGGGTCTACGACAATAATGAAAAACTGTTTTTT. Protein product: CASTRVYDNNEKLFF.

This clonotype was recorded once. The gene calls are TRBV30 and TRBJ2-2, with D perhaps TRBD1 (5 bases). V lost 4 bases to trimming and J lost 2 bases, with 8 bases between them. The CDR3 is made up of 13 amino acids. Germline CDR1 GTSNPN, CDR2 SVGIG (reference sequence). CDR3 in amino acids: CAWNRLNTGELFF. The DNA of the CDR3 is TGTGCCTGGAACAGGCTCAACACCGGGGAGCTGTTTTTT.

Only one count was recorded for this clonotype. As DNA, the CDR3 is TGTGCCACTTATAACACCGGGGAGCTGTTTTTT. Residues: CATYNTGELFF. V usage is TRBV27 and J usage is TRBJ2-2; the D is unclear. The CDR3 has 11 residues. CDR1 and CDR2 (germline): MNHEY, SMNVEV (reference sequence). The germline V and J ends were trimmed by 10 bases and 2 bases, with 5 bases remaining between them.

The chain recombines TRBV27 with TRBJ2-1; D may be TRBD1 (6 bases). The CDR3 sequence is 15 residues long. CDR1 and CDR2 (germline): MNHEY, SMNVEV (reference sequence). Trimming took 2 bases from V and 3 from J, leaving 11 bases between them. The CDR3 coding sequence is TGTGCCAGCAGTTTAGGGGACACAAACTACAATGAGCAGTTCTTC. It specifies CASSLGDTNYNEQFF.

V gene TRBV5-8 combines with J gene TRBJ1-3; the D is unclear. The CDR3 covers 12 residues. V was shortened by 6 bases and J by 7 bases, with 11 bases between the two germline ends. Per germline, CDR1 SGHTS and CDR2 YDEGEE. The CDR3 loop is CASNITRNTIYF. CDR3 nucleotide sequence: TGTGCCAGCAACATAACCCGGAACACCATATATTTT.

The V gene is TRBV7-9, the J gene TRBJ2-1; D gene unclear. The germline V and J ends were trimmed by 2 bases and 3 bases, with 14 bases remaining between them. The CDR3 has 16 amino acids. CDR1 is SEHNR, CDR2 FQNEAQ, per germline (reference sequence). The CDR3 spells CASSLSSGPFYNEQFF. The CDR3 coding sequence is TGTGCCAGCAGCTTATCTTCCGGGCCTTTCTACAATGAGCAGTTCTTC.